What follows are 5 T cell receptor beta chains derived from one specimen sequenced in a study of vaccination effects on CD4 cells after COVID-19. No cognate antigen is known for these TCRs. Clones were sequenced by immunoSEQ multiplex PCR, and TCRdb holds only the in-frame ones, with some missing. The table records some 61,000 clones, roughly 76% of them present only once. Within the ViraFEST assay, antigen-specific CD4+ T cells underwent expansion with viral peptide pools prior to sequencing. The culture ran for under eleven days, and then CD4+ T cells were isolated. All study participants received two doses of BNT162b2 or mRNA-1273 vaccine. The sequencing here drew on CD4+ T cells from PBMCs cultured with HCoV-OC43 spike peptides, taken after COVID-19 vaccination. Subset denoted: HCoV-OC43 spike overlapping peptide pool stimulation. All receptors derive from a human donor who received a COVID-19 vaccine.

V usage is TRBV11-1 and J usage is TRBJ2-5, with 9 bases lining up with TRBD2. Germline CDR1 and CDR2: SGHAT and FQDESV (reference sequence). V trimming: 4 bases; J trimming: 1 base; junction bases outside the gene matches: 7. The CDR3 is 16 amino acids. This chain's CDR3 is CASSSRKRGAQETQYF. The CDR3 coding sequence is TGTGCCAGCAGCTCCCGTAAGCGGGGGGCCCAAGAGACCCAGTACTTC.

The rearrangement uses TRBV20-1 and TRBJ2-3; perhaps TRBD2 as D (5 bases). The CDR3 is made up of 14 amino acids. V lost 3 bases to trimming and J lost 2 bases, with 12 bases between them. CDR1 and CDR2 from the germline V gene are DFQATT and SNEGSKA (reference sequence). For the CDR3, the DNA is TGCAGTGCTAGTTGGGGAGTTCTCACAGATACGCAGTATTTT. The encoded protein is CSASWGVLTDTQYF.

This clone was detected only a few times. The chain joins TRBV27 to TRBJ2-1; D remains ambiguous. The V end lost 0 bases, the J end lost 4 bases, and 13 bases lay between the germline ends. From germline, CDR1 is MNHEY and CDR2 SMNVEV (reference sequence). The CDR3 totals 16 residues. CDR3 DNA sequence: TGTGCCAGCAGTTTATCACGGAAGAAACTATACAATGAGCAGTTCTTC. Its translation: CASSLSRKKLYNEQFF.

This clone has a single count. The chain joins TRBV10-1 to TRBJ2-1; D is ambiguous. The ends were cut back, 3 bases at V and 1 base at J, with 10 bases in the middle. Germline V gene sequence: CDR1 WNHNN, CDR2 SYGVQD (reference sequence). This CDR3 has 15 amino acids. In nucleotides, the CDR3 is TGCGCCAGCAGTGAAGGGCAGATTTCCTACAATGAGCAGTTCTTC. Residues: CASSEGQISYNEQFF.

V gene TRBV24-1 combines with J gene TRBJ2-5; D is unclear. The CDR3 has 14 residues. Trimming removed 4 bases from V and 5 bases from J, with 13 bases in between. Looked up from germline, CDR1 is KGHDR and CDR2 is SFDVKD. The DNA of the CDR3 is TGTGCCACCAGTGACCCCAGTGTAGAGGAGACCCAGTACTTC. It is translated as CATSDPSVEETQYF.